Listed here are 25 T cell receptor beta chains from one sample, sequenced in a study of T cells in pancreatic ductal adenocarcinoma. Libraries were prepared by immunoSEQ multiplex PCR; TCRdb keeps only in-frame clonotypes and omits some of them. The table includes roughly 16,000 clones, roughly 89% detected once. The selected patients with pancreatic ductal adenocarcinoma had surgery but no neoadjuvant therapy. Material: PBMCs. These receptor sequences come from a human donor with pancreatic ductal adenocarcinoma.

The gene calls are TRBV11-2 and TRBJ1-4, with D unresolved. The CDR3 is 13 amino acids. The ends were cut back, 6 bases at V and 8 bases at J, with 13 bases in the middle. The germline gives CDR1 SGHAT, CDR2 FQNNGV. The CDR3 DNA sequence: TGTGCCAGCAGTCGTTTCATAGGCGAAAAACTGTTTTTT. Translation: CASSRFIGEKLFF.

The chain joins TRBV5-1 to TRBJ2-3; D gene unclear. The germline gives CDR1 SGHRS, CDR2 YFSETQ. The CDR3 runs to 12 residues. The ends were cut back, 0 bases at V and 5 bases at J, with 4 bases in the middle. CDR3 nucleotide sequence: TGCGCCAGCAGCTTGGGGGAAGATACGCAGTATTTT. This translates into CASSLGEDTQYF. Drawing the rest from reference TRBV5-1 and TRBJ2-3, the complete variable domain is KAGVTQTPRYLIKTRGQQVTLSCSPISGHRSVSWYQQTPGQGLQFLFEYFSETQRNKGNFPGRFSGRQFSNSRSEMNVSTLELGDSALYLCASSLGEDTQYFGPGTRLTVL.

The chain joins TRBV29-1 to TRBJ2-2; 11 bases are shared with TRBD1. V lost 6 bases to trimming and J lost 1 base; unmatched junction nucleotides: 7. Germline lookup yields CDR1 SQVTM and CDR2 ANQGSEA. The CDR3 is made up of 16 amino acids. CDR3: CSVQRDRGMNTGELFF. DNA of the CDR3: TGCAGCGTCCAACGGGACAGGGGGATGAACACCGGGGAGCTGTTTTTT.

This clone came up a few times. The V call is TRBV5-8, the J call TRBJ2-5; TRBD1 matches at 9 bases. Germline assignment: CDR1 SGHTS and CDR2 YDEGEE. Trimming at V came to 4 bases and at J to 3 bases, leaving 10 bases not matched to a gene. This CDR3 contains 16 residues. CDR3 nucleotides: TGTGCCAGCAGCCCGACCGGGACAGGGAACGAAGAGACCCAGTACTTC. It specifies CASSPTGTGNEETQYF.

This rearrangement joins TRBV28 to TRBJ2-5, with 9 bases identical to TRBD2. J lost 3 bases, V lost 10 bases, and 12 bases had no gene match. Germline V gene sequence: CDR1 MDHEN, CDR2 SYDVKM. This CDR3 region has 15 residues. The CDR3 coding sequence is TGTGCCACTCACCTTCCGGGACTAGCTAAAGAGACCCAGTACTTC. It is translated as CATHLPGLAKETQYF.

This rearrangement joins TRBV28 to TRBJ2-7; 9 bases line up with TRBD1. CDR3 length equals 14 residues. Trimming cost V 5 bases and J 4 bases; bases outside gene matches: 6. The germline V gene has CDR1 MDHEN and CDR2 SYDVKM. The CDR3 region is CASSLTGGMYEQYF. The CDR3 DNA reads TGTGCCAGCAGTCTTACAGGGGGCATGTACGAGCAGTACTTC.

J is TRBJ2-3 and V is TRBV27, with D perhaps TRBD2 (6 bases). The CDR3 spans 16 residues. The V end was cut by 4 bases, the J end by 1 base, with 15 bases between. Germline V gene sequence: CDR1 MNHEY, CDR2 SMNVEV (reference sequence). The CDR3 DNA reads as TGTGCCAGCAGTTACCTCCGGGACTCGGGCACAGATACGCAGTATTTT. It encodes CASSYLRDSGTDTQYF.

V usage is TRBV19 and J usage is TRBJ1-2, with a possible D match to TRBD1 (6 bases). Germline V gene sequence: CDR1 LNHDA, CDR2 SQIVND (reference sequence). This CDR3 has 17 amino acids. V was cut by 7 bases and J by 0 bases, with 21 bases left in between. CDR3 amino acids: CASTEPLGTRANYGYTF. Here the CDR3 DNA reads TGTGCCAGTACCGAGCCCCTCGGGACAAGAGCTAACTATGGCTACACCTTC.

This clone was recorded once. The chain couples TRBV2 to TRBJ2-1; a weak D match, TRBD2 (6 bases). The CDR3 consists of 24 residues. Germline loops: CDR1 SNHLY, CDR2 FYNNEI. The ends were cut back, 0 bases at V and 0 bases at J, with 33 bases in the middle. The CDR3 sequence: CASSEALLMSLARAGRSSYNEQFF. The CDR3 region has the DNA TGTGCCAGCAGTGAAGCGCTTCTAATGTCGCTGGCTCGAGCGGGCCGAAGCTCCTACAATGAGCAGTTCTTC.

The V call is TRBV5-4, the J call TRBJ1-6; 9 nucleotides match TRBD1. Unmatched junction bases numbered 9, after V lost 4 bases and J lost 10 bases. The germline V gene has CDR1 SGHNT and CDR2 YYREEE (reference sequence). CDR3 size: 15 residues. CDR3 sequence (DNA): TGTGCCAGCAGCCGGGACAGGGCGTCGTACTCACCCCTCCACTTT. Translating gives CASSRDRASYSPLHF. Complete variable domain (other parts from reference TRBV5-4 and TRBJ1-6): ETGVTQSPTHLIKTRGQQVTLRCSSQSGHNTVSWYQQALGQGPQFIFQYYREEENGRGNFPPRFSGLQFPNYSSELNVNALELDDSALYLCASSRDRASYSPLHFGNGTRLTVT.

This clone was found once. The rearrangement uses TRBV6-4 and TRBJ2-3; TRBD1 matches 12 bases. This CDR3 contains 18 residues. CDR1 MRHNA and CDR2 SNTAGT come from the germline V gene. V dropped 0 bases and J dropped 4; count of bases not matched to a gene: 8. CDR3 in amino acids: CASSDSPTGTGGADTQYF. Here the CDR3 DNA reads TGTGCCAGCAGTGACTCGCCCACCGGGACAGGGGGCGCAGATACGCAGTATTTT.

To note about this clone: Other nucleotide sequences in the sample specify the same CDR3. This chain links TRBV9 with TRBJ2-1; 11 bases align to TRBD2. The J segment lost 0 bases and the V segment lost 3 bases, leaving 5 bases of the junction unmatched. The germline gives CDR1 SGDLS, CDR2 YYNGEE. The CDR3 contains 17 residues. The CDR3 nucleotides read TGTGCCAGCAGCGCAGGGACTAGCGGAGGCTCCTACAATGAGCAGTTCTTC. Its protein product is CASSAGTSGGSYNEQFF.

This clone was seen only once. This chain joins TRBV19 and TRBJ2-1, with a weak D call TRBD2 (6 bases). The CDR3 covers 15 residues. Deletions cut 4 bases from V and 6 bases from J, with 16 bases between. From germline, CDR1 is LNHDA and CDR2 SQIVND (reference sequence). CDR3 nucleotides: TGTGCCAGTAGTACCGGGGACTCCCTCGGCAATGAGCAGTTCTTC. Protein sequence: CASSTGDSLGNEQFF.

The CDR3 spells CASRNRTGGGSYEQYF. In nucleotides, the CDR3 is TGTGCCAGCAGGAACCGGACAGGCGGTGGCTCCTACGAGCAGTACTTC. The chain combines TRBV21-1 with TRBJ2-7; no check of the table's D call, TRBD1, against the DNA was made. TRBV21-1 is annotated as a pseudogene. This CDR3 is 16 amino acids long.

This chain connects TRBV5-6 to TRBJ2-7, with 9 bases lining up with TRBD2. The CDR3 runs to 16 residues. V lost 1 base to trimming and J lost 4 bases; unmatched junction nucleotides: 9. The germline CDR1 and CDR2 sequences are SGHDT and YYEEEE. The CDR3 sequence is CASSLYEGLAGYEQYF. DNA of the CDR3: TGTGCCAGCAGCTTGTATGAGGGCCTAGCGGGATACGAGCAGTACTTC.

The rearrangement links TRBV10-3 to TRBJ1-1; perhaps TRBD1 as D (5 bases). V shed 8 bases and J shed 1 base, with 20 bases lying between them. CDR3 length equals 16 residues. CDR1 and CDR2 from the germline V gene are ENHRY and SYGVKD. CDR3 bases: TGTGCCATCTCCGGGCCGAGGACACGGGGGAACACTGAAGCTTTCTTT. It encodes CAISGPRTRGNTEAFF.

CDR3 amino acids: CATSAGQGAFRSPLHF. For the CDR3, the DNA is TGTGCCACCTCCGCTGGACAGGGGGCTTTTAGATCACCCCTCCACTTT. The V gene is TRBV6-6, the J gene TRBJ1-6; 11 nucleotides agree with TRBD1. This CDR3 comprises 16 residues. V shed 10 bases and J 10 bases; nucleotides not matched to a gene: 15. The germline V gene has CDR1 MNHNY and CDR2 SVGAGI (reference sequence).

J is TRBJ1-5 and V is TRBV30, with TRBD1 as a possible D gene (5 bases). Germline-derived CDR1 and CDR2 are GTSNPN and SVGIG (reference sequence). The germline V and J ends were trimmed by 2 bases and 11 bases, with 16 bases remaining between them. The CDR3 has 13 residues. CDR3 region: CAWSTWPGRSQHF. CDR3 coding DNA: TGTGCCTGGAGTACTTGGCCAGGGCGGTCCCAGCATTTT.

The chain employs TRBV19 and TRBJ1-2, with D unresolved. The V end was cut by 8 bases, the J end by 5 bases, with 12 bases between. The CDR3 sequence is 12 residues long. Germline CDR1 LNHDA, CDR2 SQIVND (reference sequence). The CDR3 protein is CASGYGLYGYTF. CDR3 in DNA: TGTGCCAGTGGATACGGACTGTATGGCTACACCTTC. Full variable domain (rest looked up from reference TRBV19 and TRBJ1-2): DGGITQSPKYLFRKEGQNVTLSCEQNLNHDAMYWYRQDPGQGLRLIYYSQIVNDFQKGDIAEGYSVSREKKESFPLTVTSAQKNPTAFYLCASGYGLYGYTFGSGTRLTVV.

This chain links TRBV11-2 with TRBJ1-1; 8 bases align to TRBD1. This CDR3 is built from 15 residues. The germline gives CDR1 SGHAT, CDR2 FQNNGV. Trimming took 6 bases from V and 4 from J; bases not matched to a gene: 10. CDR3 sequence reads: CASRSTGVRGTEAFF. The DNA of the CDR3 is TGTGCCAGCAGATCGACAGGGGTCCGGGGCACTGAAGCTTTCTTT.

The V and J genes are TRBV29-1 and TRBJ2-1; the D is unclear. This CDR3 comprises 12 residues. V dropped 5 bases and J dropped 1 base, with 6 bases sitting between them. Germline CDR1 is SQVTM and CDR2 is ANQGSEA. CDR3 in amino acids: CSVKRSYNEQFF. CDR3 DNA sequence: TGCAGCGTTAAGAGGTCCTACAATGAGCAGTTCTTC.

In DNA, the CDR3 is TGTGCCAGCAGCTTAGCGCAGGGGCCTCAGGGGTACACCTTC. Translating it yields CASSLAQGPQGYTF. The rearrangement joins TRBV7-2 to TRBJ1-2; tentative D call: TRBD1 (6 bases). This CDR3 spans 14 amino acids. The V and J ends lost 0 bases and 11 bases respectively, with 16 bases between them. Germline loops: CDR1 SGHTA, CDR2 FQGNSA. Variable domain in full (rest from reference TRBV7-2 and TRBJ1-2): GAGVSQSPSNKVTEKGKDVELRCDPISGHTALYWYRQSLGQGLEFLIYFQGNSAPDKSGLPSDRFSAERTGGSVSTLTIQRTQQEDSAVYLCASSLAQGPQGYTFGSGTRLTVV.

This clone was picked up a small number of times. For the CDR3, the DNA is TGCGCCAGCAGCCAAGGTAGACTAGCAAATGAGCAGTTCTTC. Translated, it gives CASSQGRLANEQFF. The chain employs TRBV4-3 and TRBJ2-1; 7 positions match TRBD2. V shed 1 base, J shed 7 bases, and the junction held 4 bases outside the gene matches. Germline V CDR1 and CDR2: LGHNA, YSLEER. The CDR3 has 14 amino acids.

The chain uses TRBV15 and TRBJ2-6, with 7 bases fitting TRBD1. The V segment lost 0 bases and the J segment 2 bases; nucleotides outside the gene matches: 4. CDR1 and CDR2 from the germline V gene are LNHNV and YYDKDF (reference sequence). The CDR3 loop spans 17 amino acids. The CDR3 nucleotides read TGTGCCACCAGCAGAGACCTCACAGGGGCTGGGGCCAACGTCCTGACTTTC. This sequence encodes CATSRDLTGAGANVLTF.

This clone has only one observation. CDR3 sequence: CASSSTSGLNMGGNQPQHF. The CDR3, as DNA: TGTGCCAGCAGCTCGACTTCGGGACTTAATATGGGAGGCAATCAGCCCCAGCATTTT. The chain links TRBV7-2 to TRBJ1-5; a weak D match, TRBD1 (5 bases). This CDR3 spans 19 amino acids. Germline CDR1 and CDR2: SGHTA and FQGNSA. V lost 4 bases and J lost 2, with 24 bases in between.